These 18 T cell receptor beta chains were sequenced from one sample in a study of blood T cell repertoires in COVID-19. Measured with immunoSEQ multiplex PCR; TCRdb has only the in-frame clones, and not every one. The sample yields under 80,000 clones, 65% to 90% seen once. Input material: peripheral blood. The receptor set was obtained from an elderly man with acute or convalescent COVID-19.

This sequence joins TRBV12-3 or TRBV12-4 and TRBJ2-1; TRBD2 aligns across 7 bases. V shed 7 bases and J 6 bases; nucleotides not matched to a gene: 6. The CDR3 contains 13 residues. CDR3 nucleotides: TGTGCCAGCACCCCATCGGGAGGCAATGAGCAGTTCTTC. Amino acid sequence: CASTPSGGNEQFF.

The J gene is TRBJ2-5, the V gene TRBV6-2 or TRBV6-3; weak D call: TRBD1 (6 bases). CDR3 size: 15 residues. The germline gives CDR1 MNHEY, CDR2 SVGEGT. V was pared by 2 bases and J by 3 bases, with 13 bases between. The CDR3 region has the DNA TGTGCCAGCAGTTACGGGGGACACTGGAAAGAGACCCAGTACTTC. As protein: CASSYGGHWKETQYF.

V is TRBV29-1 and J is TRBJ2-1; TRBD2 aligns across 14 bases. V trimming: 3 bases; J trimming: 4 bases; junction bases outside the gene matches: 2. Germline assignment: CDR1 SQVTM and CDR2 ANQGSEA. This CDR3 has 15 residues. CDR3 nucleotide sequence: TGCAGCGTTGAGGGACTAGCGGGAGTTTACAATGAGCAGTTCTTC. This encodes CSVEGLAGVYNEQFF.

The chain uses TRBV5-6 and TRBJ1-2; 8 bases line up with TRBD1. The germline gives CDR1 SGHDT, CDR2 YYEEEE. The CDR3 runs 14 residues. J was trimmed by 8 bases and V by 2 bases; bases with no gene match: 8. The CDR3 DNA follows: TGTGCCAGCAGCTTTAGGACAGGGCCGGGAGGCTACACCTTC. Translating it yields CASSFRTGPGGYTF.

V usage is TRBV6-5 and J usage is TRBJ2-1; 8 bases agree with TRBD1. The germline V gene has CDR1 MNHEY and CDR2 SVGAGI. This CDR3 spans 15 amino acids. The V segment lost 11 bases and the J segment 7 bases; nucleotides outside the gene matches: 16. The CDR3 sequence is CAAAPGTGYQNEQFF. In DNA form, the CDR3 reads TGTGCCGCAGCCCCCGGGACAGGATACCAAAATGAGCAGTTCTTC.

This clone appeared a single time. The V gene is TRBV7-3, the J gene TRBJ2-1; 12 nucleotides line up with TRBD2. This CDR3 spans 18 amino acids. Germline V lookup: CDR1 SGHTA, CDR2 FQGTGA. The trim removed 4 bases at V and 0 bases at J, leaving 7 bases unmatched. CDR3 in amino acids: CASSSRTSGASSYNEQFF. The CDR3 DNA is TGTGCCAGCAGCTCAAGGACTAGCGGGGCGAGCTCCTACAATGAGCAGTTCTTC.

J is TRBJ2-3 and V is TRBV4-2; 7 nucleotides align to TRBD2. The CDR3 is 16 residues long. CDR1 and CDR2 (germline): LGHNA, YNFKEQ. Trimming cost V 0 bases and J 4 bases; bases outside gene matches: 7. In DNA form, the CDR3 reads TGTGCCAGCAGCCAAGATTGGCGGGGGACCGCAGATACGCAGTATTTT. This codes for CASSQDWRGTADTQYF.

The chain combines TRBV7-6 with TRBJ2-2; D is undetermined. The germline V and J ends were trimmed by 2 bases and 1 base, with 11 bases remaining between them. The length of the CDR3 is 16 residues. Germline-derived CDR1 and CDR2 are SGHVS and FNYEAQ. The CDR3: CASSLSGLKNTGELFF. CDR3 DNA: TGTGCCAGCAGCTTATCAGGCCTAAAGAACACCGGGGAGCTGTTTTTT.

The genes are TRBV5-1 and TRBJ2-3; weak D call: TRBD2 (6 bases). The CDR3 has 16 amino acids. The V gene's germline CDR1 is SGHRS and CDR2 YFSETQ. Trimming removed 3 bases at V and 1 base at J, with 15 bases between. For the CDR3, the DNA is TGCGCCAGCAGCTCTGGACCCTCGGGGGGCACAGATACGCAGTATTTT. Amino acids: CASSSGPSGGTDTQYF.

The chain has TRBV29-1 and TRBJ1-2; D may be TRBD1 (5 bases). Germline CDR1 and CDR2: SQVTM and ANQGSEA. Trimming removed 6 bases at V and 4 bases at J, with 15 bases between. This CDR3 region has 13 residues. The CDR3 reads CSVQVGGGYGYTF. For the CDR3, the DNA is TGCAGCGTCCAAGTCGGGGGTGGCTATGGCTACACCTTC.

Here the CDR3 reads CASSLTGGSYNEQFF. Here the CDR3 DNA reads TGTGCCAGCAGCTTAACAGGGGGCTCCTACAATGAGCAGTTCTTC. The V and J genes are TRBV7-3 and TRBJ2-1, with D perhaps TRBD1 (6 bases). The CDR3 has 15 amino acids. Trimming left V 0 bases short and J 0 bases short, with 6 bases between. Germline V gene sequence: CDR1 SGHTA, CDR2 FQGTGA.

In its sample, this clone was seen once. The chain joins TRBV6-2 or TRBV6-3 to TRBJ2-1; 7 bases line up with TRBD2. The V gene end was trimmed by 4 bases and the J gene end by 7 bases; junction bases not matched to a gene: 7. Per germline, CDR1 MNHEY and CDR2 SVGEGT. This CDR3 has 14 amino acids. CDR3 in DNA: TGTGCCAGCAGTTTTCGACTAGCTACAAATGAGCAGTTCTTC. It translates to CASSFRLATNEQFF.

The chain combines TRBV24-1 with TRBJ1-5; TRBD1 aligns across 8 bases. With 10 bases clipped from V and 2 bases from J, the junction kept 9 bases outside the gene matches. Germline V CDR1 and CDR2: KGHDR, SFDVKD. The CDR3 runs to 15 residues. CDR3 bases: TGTGCCACAGAAGCGACAGGGGAGGGCAATCAGCCCCAGCATTTT. Amino acids: CATEATGEGNQPQHF.

This clone appeared a single time. The chain links TRBV18 to TRBJ1-5, with D maybe TRBD1 (6 bases). CDR3 length: 14 residues. Germline lookup yields CDR1 KGHSH and CDR2 LQKENI. Between the trimmed V and J ends, which lost 3 bases and 4 bases, there was a span of 10 bases. CDR3 residues: CASSPRQDNQPQHF. In DNA, the CDR3 is TGTGCCAGCTCACCTCGACAGGATAATCAGCCCCAGCATTTT.

The chain combines TRBV3-1 (or the pseudogene TRBV3-2) with TRBJ1-1, with D possibly being TRBD1 (5 bases). The CDR3 extends over 14 amino acids. Trimming took off 4 bases at V and 1 base at J, with 10 bases between the two ends. Germline CDR1 and CDR2: LGHDT and YNNKEL (reference sequence). The CDR3 reads CASSLSDTNTEAFF. The CDR3 nucleotides are TGTGCCAGCAGCCTATCGGACACGAACACTGAAGCTTTCTTT.

The chain couples TRBV19 to TRBJ2-7; possibly TRBD2 for D (5 bases). This CDR3 has 13 residues. Between the trimmed V and J ends, which lost 2 bases and 3 bases, there was a span of 8 bases. Germline CDR1 LNHDA, CDR2 SQIVND (reference sequence). In nucleotides, the CDR3 is TGTGCCAGTAGTATATTCGGGGTCTACGAGCAGTACTTC. Protein sequence: CASSIFGVYEQYF.

This clone was counted a few times. The CDR3, as DNA: TGTGCCAGCAGCTATTATAGCGGGATCAGCTCCTACGAGCAGTACTTC. It codes for CASSYYSGISSYEQYF. V gene TRBV7-2 combines with J gene TRBJ2-7, with 8 bases matching TRBD2. The trim removed 4 bases at V and 0 bases at J, leaving 8 bases unmatched. Germline CDR1 reads SGHTA; CDR2 reads FQGNSA. CDR3 size: 16 residues. Full variable domain (remainder filled in from reference TRBV7-2 and TRBJ2-7): GAGVSQSPSNKVTEKGKDVELRCDPISGHTALYWYRQSLGQGLEFLIYFQGNSAPDKSGLPSDRFSAERTGGSVSTLTIQRTQQEDSAVYLCASSYYSGISSYEQYFGPGTRLTVT.

This clone occurred once. The gene calls are TRBV3-1 (or the pseudogene TRBV3-2) and TRBJ1-6; TRBD1 agrees at 11 bases. This CDR3 is 17 amino acids long. V shed 5 bases, J shed 4 bases, and the junction held 7 bases outside the gene matches. The germline CDR1 and CDR2 sequences are LGHDT and YNNKEL (reference sequence). Here the CDR3 reads CASSLTDRGQYNSPLHF. The CDR3 nucleotides are TGTGCCAGCAGCTTGACGGACAGGGGGCAATATAATTCACCCCTCCACTTT.